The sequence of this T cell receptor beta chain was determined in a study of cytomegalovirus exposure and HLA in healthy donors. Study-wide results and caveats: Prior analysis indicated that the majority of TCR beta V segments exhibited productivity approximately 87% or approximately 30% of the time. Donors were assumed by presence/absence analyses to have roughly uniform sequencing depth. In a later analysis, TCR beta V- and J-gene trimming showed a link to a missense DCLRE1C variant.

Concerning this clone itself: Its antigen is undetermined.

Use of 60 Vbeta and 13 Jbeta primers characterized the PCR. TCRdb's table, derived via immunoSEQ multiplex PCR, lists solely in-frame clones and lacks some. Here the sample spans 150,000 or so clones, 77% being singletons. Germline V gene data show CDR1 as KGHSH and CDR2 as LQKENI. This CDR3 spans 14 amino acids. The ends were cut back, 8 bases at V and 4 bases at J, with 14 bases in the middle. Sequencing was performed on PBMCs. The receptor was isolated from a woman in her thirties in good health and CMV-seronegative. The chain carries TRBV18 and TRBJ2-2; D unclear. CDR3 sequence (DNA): TGTGCCAGCCACCTCGCGTTTCGCACCGGGGAGCTGTTTTTT. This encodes CASHLAFRTGELFF.